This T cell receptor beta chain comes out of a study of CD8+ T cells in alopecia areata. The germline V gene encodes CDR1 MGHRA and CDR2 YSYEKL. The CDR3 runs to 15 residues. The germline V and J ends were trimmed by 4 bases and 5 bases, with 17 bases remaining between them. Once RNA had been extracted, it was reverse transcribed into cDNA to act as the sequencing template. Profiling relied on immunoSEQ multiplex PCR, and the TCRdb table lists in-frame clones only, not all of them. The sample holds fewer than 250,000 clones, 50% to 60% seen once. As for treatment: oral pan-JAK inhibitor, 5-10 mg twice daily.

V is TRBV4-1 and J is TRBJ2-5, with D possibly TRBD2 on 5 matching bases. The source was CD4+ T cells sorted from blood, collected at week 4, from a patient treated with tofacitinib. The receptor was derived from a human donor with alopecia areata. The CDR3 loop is CASSPSEATWETQYF. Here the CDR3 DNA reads TGCGCCAGCAGCCCTTCGGAGGCAACGTGGGAGACCCAGTACTTC.